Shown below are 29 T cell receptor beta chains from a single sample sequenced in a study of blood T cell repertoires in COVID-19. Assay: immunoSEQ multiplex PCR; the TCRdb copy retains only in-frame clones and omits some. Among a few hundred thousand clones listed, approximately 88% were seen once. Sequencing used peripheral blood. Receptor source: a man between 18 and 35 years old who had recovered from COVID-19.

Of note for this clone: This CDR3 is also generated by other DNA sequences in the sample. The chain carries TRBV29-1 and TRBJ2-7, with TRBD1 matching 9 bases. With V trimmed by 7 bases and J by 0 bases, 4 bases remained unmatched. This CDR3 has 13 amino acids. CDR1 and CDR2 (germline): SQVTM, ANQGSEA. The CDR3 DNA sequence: TGCAGCGCCCGGGACAGGGTCTCCTACGAGCAGTACTTC. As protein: CSARDRVSYEQYF.

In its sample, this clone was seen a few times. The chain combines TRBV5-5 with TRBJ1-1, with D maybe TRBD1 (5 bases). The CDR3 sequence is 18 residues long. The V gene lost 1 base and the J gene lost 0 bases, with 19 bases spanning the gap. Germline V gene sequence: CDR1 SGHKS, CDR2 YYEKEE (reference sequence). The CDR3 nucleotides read TGTGCCAGCAGCTTGAACCACCCATGGGGGGAAGTGAACACTGAAGCTTTCTTT. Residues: CASSLNHPWGEVNTEAFF.

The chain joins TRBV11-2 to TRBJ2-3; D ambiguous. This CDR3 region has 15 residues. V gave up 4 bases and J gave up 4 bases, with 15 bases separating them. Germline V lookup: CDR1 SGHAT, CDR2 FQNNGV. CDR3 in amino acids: CASSYTLNEADTQYF. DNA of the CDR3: TGTGCCAGCAGCTATACTCTAAACGAGGCAGATACGCAGTATTTT.

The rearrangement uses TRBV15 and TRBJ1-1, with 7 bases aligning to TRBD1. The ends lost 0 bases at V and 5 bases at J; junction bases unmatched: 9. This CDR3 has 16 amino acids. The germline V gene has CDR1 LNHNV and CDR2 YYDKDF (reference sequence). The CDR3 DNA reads TGTGCCACCAGCAGAGATCGAAATAACAGGGGAACTGAAGCTTTCTTT. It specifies CATSRDRNNRGTEAFF. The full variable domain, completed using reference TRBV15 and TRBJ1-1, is DAMVIQNPRYQVTQFGKPVTLSCSQTLNHNVMYWYQQKSSQAPKLLFHYYDKDFNNEADTPDNFQSRRPNTSFCFLDIRSPGLGDTAMYLCATSRDRNNRGTEAFFGQGTRLTVV.

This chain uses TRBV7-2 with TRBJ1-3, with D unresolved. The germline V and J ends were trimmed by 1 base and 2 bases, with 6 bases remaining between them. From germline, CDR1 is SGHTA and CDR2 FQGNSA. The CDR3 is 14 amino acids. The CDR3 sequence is CASSLVSPGNTIYF. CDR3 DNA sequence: TGTGCCAGCAGCTTAGTTAGTCCTGGAAACACCATATATTTT.

DNA of the CDR3: TGTGCCAGCAGCTTAGCGCCAGATTTGAACACTGAAGCTTTCTTT. Residues: CASSLAPDLNTEAFF. The J gene is TRBJ1-1, the V gene TRBV7-6; unclear D gene. The germline V and J ends were trimmed by 0 bases and 0 bases, with 8 bases remaining between them. This CDR3 region has 15 residues. Germline V CDR1 and CDR2: SGHVS, FNYEAQ.

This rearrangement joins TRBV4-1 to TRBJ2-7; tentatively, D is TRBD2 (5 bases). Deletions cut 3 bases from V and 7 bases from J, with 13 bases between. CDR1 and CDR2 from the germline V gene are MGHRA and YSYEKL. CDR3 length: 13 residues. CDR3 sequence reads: CASSHFTRGEQYF. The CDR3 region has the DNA TGCGCCAGCAGCCACTTTACGAGAGGGGAGCAGTACTTC.

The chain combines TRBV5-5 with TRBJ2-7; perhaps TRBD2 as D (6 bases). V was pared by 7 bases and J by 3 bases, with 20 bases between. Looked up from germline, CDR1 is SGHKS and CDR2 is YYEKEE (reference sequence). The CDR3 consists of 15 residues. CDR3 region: CASRSGAAGGYEQYF. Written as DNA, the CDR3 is TGTGCCAGCCGCTCGGGTGCGGCCGGGGGCTACGAGCAGTACTTC.

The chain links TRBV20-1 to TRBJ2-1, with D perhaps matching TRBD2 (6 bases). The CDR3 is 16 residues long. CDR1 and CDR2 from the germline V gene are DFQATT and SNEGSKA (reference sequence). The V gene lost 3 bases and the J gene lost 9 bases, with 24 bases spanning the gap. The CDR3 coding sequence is TGCAGTGCTAGTCTCCCGGCTAGCGCTTCGATTGCTGAGCAGTTCTTC. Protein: CSASLPASASIAEQFF.

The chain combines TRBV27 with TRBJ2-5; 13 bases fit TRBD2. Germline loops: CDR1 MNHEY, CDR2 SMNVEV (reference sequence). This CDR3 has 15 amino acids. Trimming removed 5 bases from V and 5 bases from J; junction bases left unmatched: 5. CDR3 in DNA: TGTGCCAGCAGTCCCGGGACTAGCGGGATCGAGACCCAGTACTTC. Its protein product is CASSPGTSGIETQYF.

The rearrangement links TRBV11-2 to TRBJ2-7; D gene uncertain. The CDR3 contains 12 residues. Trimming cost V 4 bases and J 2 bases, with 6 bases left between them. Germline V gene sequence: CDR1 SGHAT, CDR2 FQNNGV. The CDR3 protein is CASSSQAYEQYF. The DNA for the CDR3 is TGTGCCAGCAGCTCTCAGGCCTACGAGCAGTACTTC.

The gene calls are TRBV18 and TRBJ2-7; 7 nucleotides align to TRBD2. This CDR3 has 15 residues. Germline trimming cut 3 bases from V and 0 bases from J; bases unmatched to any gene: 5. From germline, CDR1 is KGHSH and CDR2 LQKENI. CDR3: CASSPGTTSSYEQYF. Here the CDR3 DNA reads TGTGCCAGCTCACCCGGGACTACAAGCTCCTACGAGCAGTACTTC. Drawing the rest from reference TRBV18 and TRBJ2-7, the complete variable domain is NAGVMQNPRHLVRRRGQEARLRCSPMKGHSHVYWYRQLPEEGLKFMVYLQKENIIDESGMPKERFSAEFPKEGPSILRIQQVVRGDSAAYFCASSPGTTSSYEQYFGPGTRLTVT.

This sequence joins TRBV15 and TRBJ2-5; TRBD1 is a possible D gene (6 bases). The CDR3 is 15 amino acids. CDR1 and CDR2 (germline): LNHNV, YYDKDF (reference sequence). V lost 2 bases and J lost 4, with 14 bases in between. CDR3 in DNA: TGTGCCACCAGCAGACGAGCAGGGGAAGGAGAGACCCAGTACTTC. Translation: CATSRRAGEGETQYF.

The CDR3 coding sequence is TGCAGCGTTGCGGAGAGCGGGACCCAGTACTTC. This sequence encodes CSVAESGTQYF. The chain employs TRBV29-1 and TRBJ2-5; TRBD2 might be the D (5 bases). Trimming stripped 4 bases from V and 7 bases from J, with 10 bases between. CDR1 is SQVTM, CDR2 ANQGSEA, per germline. There are 11 residues in the CDR3.

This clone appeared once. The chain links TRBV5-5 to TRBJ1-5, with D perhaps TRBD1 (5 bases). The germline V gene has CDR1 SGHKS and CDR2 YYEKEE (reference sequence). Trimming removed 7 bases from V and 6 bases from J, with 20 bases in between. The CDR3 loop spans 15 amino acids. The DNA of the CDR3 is TGTGCCAGCGGACCCGGGGGAGACACATCTCAGCCCCAGCATTTT. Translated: CASGPGGDTSQPQHF.

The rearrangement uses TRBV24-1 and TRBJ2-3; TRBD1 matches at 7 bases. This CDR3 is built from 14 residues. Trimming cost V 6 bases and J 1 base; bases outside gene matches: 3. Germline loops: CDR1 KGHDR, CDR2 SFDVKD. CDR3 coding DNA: TGTGCCACCAGTTCCGGACAGGGCACAGATACGCAGTATTTT. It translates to CATSSGQGTDTQYF.

DNA of the CDR3: TGCGCCAGCAGCCAACAGGACACCTCGACCTACGAGCAGTACTTC. It is translated as CASSQQDTSTYEQYF. This sequence joins TRBV4-1 and TRBJ2-7; D might be TRBD1 (5 bases). The V gene's germline CDR1 is MGHRA and CDR2 YSYEKL. The CDR3 length is 15 residues. V was shortened by 2 bases and J by 2 bases, with 13 bases between the two germline ends.

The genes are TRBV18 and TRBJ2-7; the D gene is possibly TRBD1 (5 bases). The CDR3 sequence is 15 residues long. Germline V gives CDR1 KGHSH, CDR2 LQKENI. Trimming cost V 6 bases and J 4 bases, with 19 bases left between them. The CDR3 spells CASSLPQGYLYEQYF. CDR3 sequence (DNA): TGTGCCAGCTCCCTGCCGCAGGGTTACCTTTACGAGCAGTACTTC.

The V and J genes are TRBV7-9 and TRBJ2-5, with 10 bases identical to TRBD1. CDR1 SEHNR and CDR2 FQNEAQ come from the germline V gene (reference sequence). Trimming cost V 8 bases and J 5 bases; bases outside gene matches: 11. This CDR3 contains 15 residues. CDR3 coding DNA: TGTGCCAGCGAACCGGGACAGGGGAAAGGGGAGACCCAGTACTTC. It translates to CASEPGQGKGETQYF.

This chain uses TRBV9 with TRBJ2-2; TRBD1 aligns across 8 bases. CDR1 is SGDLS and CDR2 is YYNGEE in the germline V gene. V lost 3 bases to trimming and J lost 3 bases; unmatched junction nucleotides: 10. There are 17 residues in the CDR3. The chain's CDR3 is CASSARSTGDDTGELFF. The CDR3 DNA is TGTGCCAGCAGCGCCAGGTCGACAGGGGACGACACCGGGGAGCTGTTTTTT.

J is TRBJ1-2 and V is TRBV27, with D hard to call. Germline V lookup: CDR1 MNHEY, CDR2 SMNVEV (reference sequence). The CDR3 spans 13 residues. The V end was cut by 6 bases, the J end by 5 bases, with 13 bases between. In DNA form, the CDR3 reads TGTGCCAGCAGCCAAACTCCTTTATATGGCTACACCTTC. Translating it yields CASSQTPLYGYTF.

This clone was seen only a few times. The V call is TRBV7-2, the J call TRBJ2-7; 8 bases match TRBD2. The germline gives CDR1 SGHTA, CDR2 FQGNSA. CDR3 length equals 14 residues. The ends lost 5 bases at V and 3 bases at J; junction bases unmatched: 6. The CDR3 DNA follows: TGTGCCAGCAGCCCCTCCCGGGAGGGCTACGAGCAGTACTTC. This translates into CASSPSREGYEQYF.

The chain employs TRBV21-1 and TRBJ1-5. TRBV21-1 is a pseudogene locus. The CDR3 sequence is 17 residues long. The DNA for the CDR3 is TGTGCCAGCAGCAAAGGTTGGCGGGGTCGGTACAATCAGCCCCAGCATTTT. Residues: CASSKGWRGRYNQPQHF.

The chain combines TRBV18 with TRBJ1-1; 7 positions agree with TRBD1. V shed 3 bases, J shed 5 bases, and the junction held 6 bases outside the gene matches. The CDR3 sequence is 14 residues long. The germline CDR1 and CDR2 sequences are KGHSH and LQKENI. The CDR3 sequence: CASSPEGASTEAFF. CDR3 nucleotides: TGTGCCAGCTCACCCGAGGGGGCAAGTACTGAAGCTTTCTTT.

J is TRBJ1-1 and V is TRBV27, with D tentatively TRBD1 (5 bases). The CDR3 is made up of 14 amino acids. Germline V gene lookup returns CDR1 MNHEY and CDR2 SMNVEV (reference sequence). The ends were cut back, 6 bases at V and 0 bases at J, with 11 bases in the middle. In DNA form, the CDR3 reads TGTGCCAGCAGGACGGGACTGCTGAACACTGAAGCTTTCTTT. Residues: CASRTGLLNTEAFF.

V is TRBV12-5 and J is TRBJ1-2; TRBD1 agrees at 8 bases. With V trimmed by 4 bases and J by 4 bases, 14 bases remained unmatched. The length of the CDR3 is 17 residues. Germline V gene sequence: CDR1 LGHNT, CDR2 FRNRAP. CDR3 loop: CASGSAASGGAGYGYTF. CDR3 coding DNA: TGTGCTAGTGGTTCCGCCGCCTCAGGGGGCGCGGGCTATGGCTACACCTTC.

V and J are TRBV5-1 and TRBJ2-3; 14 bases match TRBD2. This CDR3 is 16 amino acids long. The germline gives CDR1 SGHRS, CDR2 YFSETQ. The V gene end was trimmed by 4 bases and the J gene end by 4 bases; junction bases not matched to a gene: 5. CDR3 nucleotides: TGCGCCAGCAGCGGAGGGGGACTAGCGGGAGCAGATACGCAGTATTTT. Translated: CASSGGGLAGADTQYF.

The CDR3 DNA reads TGTGCCAGCAGCGTAGCAGGAACGTTGGATCAGCCCCAGCATTTT. Protein product: CASSVAGTLDQPQHF. The chain couples TRBV9 to TRBJ1-5; no clear D. Germline V gene sequence: CDR1 SGDLS, CDR2 YYNGEE. This CDR3 contains 15 residues. The V end was cut by 0 bases, the J end by 5 bases, with 12 bases between.

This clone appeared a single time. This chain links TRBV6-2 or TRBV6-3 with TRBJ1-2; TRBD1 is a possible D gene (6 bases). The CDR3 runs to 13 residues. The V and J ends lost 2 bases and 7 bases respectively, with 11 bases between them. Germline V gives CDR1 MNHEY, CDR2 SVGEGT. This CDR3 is CASSYRTGFGYTF. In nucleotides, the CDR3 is TGTGCCAGCAGTTACCGCACAGGGTTTGGCTACACCTTC.